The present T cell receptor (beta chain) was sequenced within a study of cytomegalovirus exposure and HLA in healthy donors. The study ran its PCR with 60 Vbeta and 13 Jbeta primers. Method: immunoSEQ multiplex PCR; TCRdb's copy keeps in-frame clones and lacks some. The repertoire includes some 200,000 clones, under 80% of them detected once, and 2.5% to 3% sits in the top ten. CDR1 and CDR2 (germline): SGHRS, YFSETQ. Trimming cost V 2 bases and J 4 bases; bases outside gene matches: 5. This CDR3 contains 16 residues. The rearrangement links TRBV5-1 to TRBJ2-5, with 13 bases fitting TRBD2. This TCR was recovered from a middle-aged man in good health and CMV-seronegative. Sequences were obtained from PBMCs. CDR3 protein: CASSFGLAGAPETQYF. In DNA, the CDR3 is TGCGCCAGCAGCTTCGGACTAGCGGGAGCGCCAGAGACCCAGTACTTC.